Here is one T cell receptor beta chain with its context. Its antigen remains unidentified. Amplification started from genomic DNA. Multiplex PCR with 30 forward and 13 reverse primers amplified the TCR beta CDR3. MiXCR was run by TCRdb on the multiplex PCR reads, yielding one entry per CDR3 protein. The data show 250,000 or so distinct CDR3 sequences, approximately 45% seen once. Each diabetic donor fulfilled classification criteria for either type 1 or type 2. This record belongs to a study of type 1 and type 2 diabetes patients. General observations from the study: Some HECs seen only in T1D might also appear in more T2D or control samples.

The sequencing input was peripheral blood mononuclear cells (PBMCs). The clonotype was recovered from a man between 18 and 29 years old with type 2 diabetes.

The CDR3 DNA follows: TGTGCCAGCAGATCCACAGGGGAAGGTTTGAGAGGCTACACCTTC. Translation: CASRSTGEGLRGYTF. The genes are TRBV6-6 and TRBJ1-2, with TRBD1 matching 7 bases. Looked up from germline, CDR1 is MNHNY and CDR2 is SVGAGI (reference sequence). The CDR3 totals 15 residues. V lost 6 bases and J lost 8; bases outside the gene matches: 15.